This entry features one T cell receptor (beta chain) sequence. Germline loops: CDR1 SGDLS, CDR2 YYNGEE. The CDR3 spans 13 residues. V lost 1 base to trimming and J lost 3 bases, with 7 bases between them. This entry belongs to a study of control samples from healthy donors and cancer patients. The table came from immunoSEQ multiplex PCR; TCRdb's copy has only in-frame clones and leaves some out. The sample carries some 130,000 clones, approximately 90% recorded once. The chain couples TRBV9 to TRBJ2-5; D is possibly TRBD1 (5 bases). The clonotype comes from a man aged 18 to 29 in good health. The sample was blood. This CDR3 reads CASSVSGKETQYF. The CDR3 nucleotides are TGTGCCAGCAGCGTATCAGGGAAAGAGACCCAGTACTTC.